This T cell receptor beta chain appears in the sequencing data of a study of identical twins. This CDR3 contains 18 residues. CDR1 MGHDK and CDR2 SYGVNS come from the germline V gene. V gave up 2 bases and J gave up 1 base; unmatched junction bases: 7. TCRdb reprocessed the 5' RACE reads with MiXCR, giving one entry per CDR3 protein. The sample carries about 480,000 distinct CDR3 sequences, 14% recorded once. This clonotype came up a few times. These same records also appear under a second study, on yellow fever vaccine responses in identical twins.

The origin of this receptor is a young woman in good health. The sequencing input was CD4+ T cells sorted from blood. This chain joins TRBV25-1 and TRBJ2-6; 8 bases are a match to TRBD2. In DNA form, the CDR3 reads TGTGCCAGCAGTGAACACTTCGGGGGGGTATCTGGGGCCAACGTCCTGACTTTC. The encoded protein is CASSEHFGGVSGANVLTF.